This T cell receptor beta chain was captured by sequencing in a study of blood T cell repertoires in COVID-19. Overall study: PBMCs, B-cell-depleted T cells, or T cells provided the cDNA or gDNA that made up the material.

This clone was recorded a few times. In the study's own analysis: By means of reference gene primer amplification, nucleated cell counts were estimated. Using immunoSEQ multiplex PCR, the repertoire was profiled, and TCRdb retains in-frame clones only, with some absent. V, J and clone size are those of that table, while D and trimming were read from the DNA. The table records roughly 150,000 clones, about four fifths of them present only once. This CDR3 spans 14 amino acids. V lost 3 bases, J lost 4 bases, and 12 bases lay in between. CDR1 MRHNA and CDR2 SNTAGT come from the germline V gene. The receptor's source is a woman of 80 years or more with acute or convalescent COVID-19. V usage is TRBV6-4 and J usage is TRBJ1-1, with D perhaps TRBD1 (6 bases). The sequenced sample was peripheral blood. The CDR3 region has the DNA TGTGCCAGCAGTGAAACAGGGAGGGTCACTGAAGCTTTCTTT. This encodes CASSETGRVTEAFF.